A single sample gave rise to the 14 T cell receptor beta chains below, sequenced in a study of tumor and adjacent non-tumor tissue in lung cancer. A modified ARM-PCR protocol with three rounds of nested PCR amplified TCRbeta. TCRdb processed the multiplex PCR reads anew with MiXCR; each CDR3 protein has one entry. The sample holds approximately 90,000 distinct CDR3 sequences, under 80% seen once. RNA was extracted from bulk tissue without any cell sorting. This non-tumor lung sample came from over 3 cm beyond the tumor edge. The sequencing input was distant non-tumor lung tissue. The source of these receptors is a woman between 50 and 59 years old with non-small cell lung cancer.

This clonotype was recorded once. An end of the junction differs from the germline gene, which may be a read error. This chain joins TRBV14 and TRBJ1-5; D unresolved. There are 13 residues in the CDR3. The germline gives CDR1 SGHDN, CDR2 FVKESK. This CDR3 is CASSQVESQRQHF. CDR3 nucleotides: TGTGCCAGCAGCCAGGTCGAGAGTCAGCGCCAGCATTTT.

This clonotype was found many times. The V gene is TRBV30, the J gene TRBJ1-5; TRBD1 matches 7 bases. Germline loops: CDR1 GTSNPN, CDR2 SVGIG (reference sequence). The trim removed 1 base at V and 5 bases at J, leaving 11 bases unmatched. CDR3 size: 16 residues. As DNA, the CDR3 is TGTGCCTGGAGTGCCCCTAGGCCAGGGGGATATCAGCCCCAGCATTTT. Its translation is CAWSAPRPGGYQPQHF. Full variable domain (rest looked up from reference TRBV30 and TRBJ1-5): SQTIHQWPATLVQPVGSPLSLECTVEGTSNPNLYWYRQAAGRGLQLLFYSVGIGQISSEVPQNLSASRPQDRQFILSSKKLLLSDSGFYLCAWSAPRPGGYQPQHFGDGTRLSIL.

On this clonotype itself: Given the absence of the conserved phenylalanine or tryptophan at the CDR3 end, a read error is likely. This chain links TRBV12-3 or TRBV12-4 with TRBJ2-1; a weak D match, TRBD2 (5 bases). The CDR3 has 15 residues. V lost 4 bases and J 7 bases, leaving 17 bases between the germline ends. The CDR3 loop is CASSSPGRGYNEQFI. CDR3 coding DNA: TGTGCCAGCAGTTCCCCTGGACGGGGATATAATGAGCAGTTCATC.

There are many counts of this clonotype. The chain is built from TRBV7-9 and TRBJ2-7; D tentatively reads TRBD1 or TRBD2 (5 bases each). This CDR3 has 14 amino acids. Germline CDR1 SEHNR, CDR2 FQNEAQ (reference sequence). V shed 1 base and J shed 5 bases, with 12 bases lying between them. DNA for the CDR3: TGTGCCAGCAGCTTAGTTGGGACGCTCGACGAGCAGTACTTC. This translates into CASSLVGTLDEQYF.

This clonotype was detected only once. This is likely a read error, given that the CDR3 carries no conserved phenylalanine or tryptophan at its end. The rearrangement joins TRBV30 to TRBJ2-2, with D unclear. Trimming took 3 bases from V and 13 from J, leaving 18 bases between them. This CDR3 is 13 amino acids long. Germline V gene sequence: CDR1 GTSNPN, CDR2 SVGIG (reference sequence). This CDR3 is CAWRHRTAEGLFS. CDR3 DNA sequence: TGTGCCTGGAGGCACAGAACCGCCGAAGGGCTGTTTTCC.

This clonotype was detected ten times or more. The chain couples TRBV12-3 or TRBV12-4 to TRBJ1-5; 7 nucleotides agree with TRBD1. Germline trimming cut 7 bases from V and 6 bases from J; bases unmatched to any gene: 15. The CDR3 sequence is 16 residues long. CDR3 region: CASTSGQPGMSQPQHF. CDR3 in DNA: TGTGCCAGCACCTCGGGACAGCCAGGTATGAGTCAGCCCCAGCATTTT.

The CDR3, as DNA: TGTGCCAGCAGTGACAGGGGATCCTACAATGAGCAGTACTTC. This encodes CASSDRGSYNEQYF. This chain connects TRBV6-5 to TRBJ2-1, with TRBD1 matching over 8 bases. TRBJ2-7 matches the DNA end more closely, so the J call is doubtful. The CDR3 covers 14 residues. From germline, CDR1 is MNHEY and CDR2 SVGAGI.

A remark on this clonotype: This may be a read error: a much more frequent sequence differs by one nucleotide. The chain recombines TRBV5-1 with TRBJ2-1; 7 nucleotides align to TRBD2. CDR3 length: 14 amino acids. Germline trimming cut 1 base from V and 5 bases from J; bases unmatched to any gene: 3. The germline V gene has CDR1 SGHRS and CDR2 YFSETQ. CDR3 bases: TGCGCCAGCAGCTTGCCGGCGGGAGACAATGAGCAGTTCTTC. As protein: CASSLPAGDNEQFF.

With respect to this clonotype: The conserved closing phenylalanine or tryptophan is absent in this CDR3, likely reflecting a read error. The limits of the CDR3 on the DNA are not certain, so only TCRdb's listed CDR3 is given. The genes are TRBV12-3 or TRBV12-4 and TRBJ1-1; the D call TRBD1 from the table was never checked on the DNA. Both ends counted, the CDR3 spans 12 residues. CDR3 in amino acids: CASSLGTGEAFI.

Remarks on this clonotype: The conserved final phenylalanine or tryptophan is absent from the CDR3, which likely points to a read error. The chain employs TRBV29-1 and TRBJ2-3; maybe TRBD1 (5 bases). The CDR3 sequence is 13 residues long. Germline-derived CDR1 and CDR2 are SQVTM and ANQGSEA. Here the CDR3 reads CSPSLQDTDTQYL. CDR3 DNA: TGCAGTCCTAGTTTACAGGACACAGATACGCAGTATTTA.

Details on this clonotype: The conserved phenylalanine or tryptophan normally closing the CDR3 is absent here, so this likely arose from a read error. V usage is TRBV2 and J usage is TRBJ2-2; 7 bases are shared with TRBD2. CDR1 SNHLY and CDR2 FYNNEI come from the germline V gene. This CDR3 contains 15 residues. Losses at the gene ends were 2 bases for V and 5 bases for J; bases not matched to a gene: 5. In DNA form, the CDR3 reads TGTGCCAGCAGTGAAAGGAAGGGAGGGACCGGGGAGCTGTTTTCT. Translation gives CASSERKGGTGELFS.

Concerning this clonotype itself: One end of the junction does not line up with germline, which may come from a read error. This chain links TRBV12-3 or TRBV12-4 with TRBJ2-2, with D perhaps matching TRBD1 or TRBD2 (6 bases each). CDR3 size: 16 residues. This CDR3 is CASSFRIGGNTGELFF. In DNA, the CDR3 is TGTGCCAGCAGTTTCAGGATAGGGGGGAACACTGGGGAGCTGTTTTTT.

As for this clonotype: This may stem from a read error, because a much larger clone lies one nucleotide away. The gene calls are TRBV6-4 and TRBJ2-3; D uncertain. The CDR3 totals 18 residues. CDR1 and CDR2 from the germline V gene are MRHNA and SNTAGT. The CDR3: CASREDRGSSPHTDTQYF. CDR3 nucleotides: TGTGCCAGCCGTGAGGATCGCGGTTCCTCACCACACACAGATACGCAGTATTTT.

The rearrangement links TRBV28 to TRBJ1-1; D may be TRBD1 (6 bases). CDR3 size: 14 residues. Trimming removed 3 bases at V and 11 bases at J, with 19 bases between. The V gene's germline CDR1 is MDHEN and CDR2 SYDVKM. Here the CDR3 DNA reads TGTGCCAGCAGTTTTTGGGAAACAGGGAATGAGGCTTTCTTT. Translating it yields CASSFWETGNEAFF.